This TCR beta chain was obtained from a study of T cells in Graves' hyperthyroidism and ophthalmopathy. This clonotype occurred many times. Its cognate antigen is unknown. What was amplified from RNA transcripts were TCR beta CDR3 regions. A set of HTBI primers served as the primers for a first-round RT-PCR of the TCR CDR3. TCRdb reprocessed the multiplex PCR reads with MiXCR, giving one entry per CDR3 protein. The sample has 550,000 to 800,000 distinct CDR3 sequences; about 15% are singletons. Study observations and caveats: A model of 13 V-J features distinguished ophthalmopathy from stable hyperthyroidism.

This sequence originates from a man between 18 and 35 years old with Graves' hyperthyroidism. Sequenced: blood.

The DNA for the CDR3 is TGTGCCAGCAGTTTATCGGCGGGAGGGCTACGCGAGCAGTTCTTC. Translating it yields CASSLSAGGLREQFF. V is TRBV28 and J is TRBJ2-1, with 9 bases aligning to TRBD2. Trimming cost V 1 base and J 10 bases; bases outside gene matches: 8. The germline gives CDR1 MDHEN, CDR2 SYDVKM. CDR3 length equals 15 residues.